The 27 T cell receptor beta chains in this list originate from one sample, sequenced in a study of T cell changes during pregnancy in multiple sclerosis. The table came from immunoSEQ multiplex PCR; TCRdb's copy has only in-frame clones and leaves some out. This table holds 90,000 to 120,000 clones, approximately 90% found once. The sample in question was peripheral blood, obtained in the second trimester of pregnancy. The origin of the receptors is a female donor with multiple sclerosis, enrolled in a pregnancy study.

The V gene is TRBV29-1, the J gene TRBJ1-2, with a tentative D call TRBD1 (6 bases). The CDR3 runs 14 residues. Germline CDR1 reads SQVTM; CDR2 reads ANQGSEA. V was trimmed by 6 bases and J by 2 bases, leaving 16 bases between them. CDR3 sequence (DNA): TGCAGCGTGGAAATAGACAGGCCCAACTATGGCTACACCTTC. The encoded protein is CSVEIDRPNYGYTF.

CDR3 sequence (DNA): TGTGCCAGCAGTTTATCCATAGCGGGAGAGACAAGCACAGATACGCAGTATTTT. It encodes CASSLSIAGETSTDTQYF. The rearrangement links TRBV28 to TRBJ2-3, with TRBD2 identical over 9 bases. Germline V lookup: CDR1 MDHEN, CDR2 SYDVKM. Trimming at V came to 1 base and at J to 0 bases, leaving 8 bases not matched to a gene. CDR3 size: 18 residues.

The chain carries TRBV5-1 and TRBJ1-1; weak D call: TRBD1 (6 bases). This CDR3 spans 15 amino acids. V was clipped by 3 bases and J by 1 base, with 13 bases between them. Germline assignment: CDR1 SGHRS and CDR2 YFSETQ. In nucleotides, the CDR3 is TGCGCCAGCAGCTACCGCAGGGGCGCGAACACTGAAGCTTTCTTT. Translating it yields CASSYRRGANTEAFF.

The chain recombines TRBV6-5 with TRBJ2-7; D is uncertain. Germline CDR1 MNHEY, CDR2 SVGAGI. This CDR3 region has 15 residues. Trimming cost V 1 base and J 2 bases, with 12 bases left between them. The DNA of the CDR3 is TGTGCCAGCAGTTACTTCCAAACAGACGCCTACGAGCAGTACTTC. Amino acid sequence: CASSYFQTDAYEQYF.

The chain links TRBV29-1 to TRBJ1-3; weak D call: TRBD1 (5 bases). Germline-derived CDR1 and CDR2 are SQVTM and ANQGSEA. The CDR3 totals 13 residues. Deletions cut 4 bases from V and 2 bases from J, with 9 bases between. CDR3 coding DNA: TGCAGCGTTGTAGGGGAACCTGGAAACACCATATATTTT. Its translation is CSVVGEPGNTIYF.

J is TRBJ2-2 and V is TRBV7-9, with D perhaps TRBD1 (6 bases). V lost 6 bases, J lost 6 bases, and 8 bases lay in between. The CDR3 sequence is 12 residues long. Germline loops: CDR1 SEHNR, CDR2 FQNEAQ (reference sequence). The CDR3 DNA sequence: TGTGCCAGCAGTGGGGGCGCCGGGGAGCTGTTTTTT. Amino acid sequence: CASSGGAGELFF.

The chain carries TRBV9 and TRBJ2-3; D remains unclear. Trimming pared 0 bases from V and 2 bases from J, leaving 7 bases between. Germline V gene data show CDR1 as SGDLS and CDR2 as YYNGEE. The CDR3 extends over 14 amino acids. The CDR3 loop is CASSVGATTDTQYF. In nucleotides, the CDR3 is TGTGCCAGCAGCGTAGGGGCCACCACAGATACGCAGTATTTT. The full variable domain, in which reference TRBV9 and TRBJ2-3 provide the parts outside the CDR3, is DSGVTQTPKHLITATGQRVTLRCSPRSGDLSVYWYQQSLDQGLQFLIQYYNGEERAKGNILERFSAQQFPDLHSELNLSSLELGDSALYFCASSVGATTDTQYFGPGTRLTVL.

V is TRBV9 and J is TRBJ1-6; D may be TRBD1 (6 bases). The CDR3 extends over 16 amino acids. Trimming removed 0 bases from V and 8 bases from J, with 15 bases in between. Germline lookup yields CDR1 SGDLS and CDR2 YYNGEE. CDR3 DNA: TGTGCCAGCAGCGTAGCTCCCCAGGGGACGGATTCACCCCTCCACTTT. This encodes CASSVAPQGTDSPLHF.

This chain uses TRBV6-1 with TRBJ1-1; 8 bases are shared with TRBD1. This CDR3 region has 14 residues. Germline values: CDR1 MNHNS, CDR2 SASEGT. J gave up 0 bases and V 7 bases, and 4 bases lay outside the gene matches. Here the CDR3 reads CASTPGQVNTEAFF. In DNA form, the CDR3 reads TGTGCCAGCACCCCGGGACAGGTGAACACTGAAGCTTTCTTT.

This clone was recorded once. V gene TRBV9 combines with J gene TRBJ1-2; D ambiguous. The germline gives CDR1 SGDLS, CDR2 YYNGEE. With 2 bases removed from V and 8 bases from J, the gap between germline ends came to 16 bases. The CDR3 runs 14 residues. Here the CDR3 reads CASSVLEGRGGYTF. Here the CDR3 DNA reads TGTGCCAGCAGCGTTCTGGAGGGCAGAGGGGGCTACACCTTC.

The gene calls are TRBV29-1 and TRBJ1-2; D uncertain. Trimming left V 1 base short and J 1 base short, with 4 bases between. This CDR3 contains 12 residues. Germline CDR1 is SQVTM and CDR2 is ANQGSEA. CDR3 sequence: CSVEGDNYGYTF. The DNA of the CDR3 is TGCAGCGTTGAAGGCGATAACTATGGCTACACCTTC.

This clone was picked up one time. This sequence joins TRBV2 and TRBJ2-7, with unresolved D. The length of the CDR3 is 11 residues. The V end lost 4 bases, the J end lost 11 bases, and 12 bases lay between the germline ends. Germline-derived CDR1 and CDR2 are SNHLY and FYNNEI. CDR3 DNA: TGTGCCAGCAGTGCCCAGGCTCTTGAGTACTTC. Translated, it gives CASSAQALEYF. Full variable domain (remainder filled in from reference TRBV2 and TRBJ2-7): EPEVTQTPSHQVTQMGQEVILRCVPISNHLYFYWYRQILGQKVEFLVSFYNNEISEKSEIFDDQFSVERPDGSNFTLKIRSTKLEDSAMYFCASSAQALEYFGPGTRLTVT.

The DNA for the CDR3 is TGTGCCAGCAGCTTAGGGGAGCGGGGGGCCTACGAGCAGTACTTC. Protein product: CASSLGERGAYEQYF. The chain joins TRBV11-2 to TRBJ2-7, with 9 bases identical to TRBD2. The V and J ends lost 1 base and 2 bases, in that order; junction bases with no gene match: 3. The germline gives CDR1 SGHAT, CDR2 FQNNGV. CDR3 length equals 15 residues.

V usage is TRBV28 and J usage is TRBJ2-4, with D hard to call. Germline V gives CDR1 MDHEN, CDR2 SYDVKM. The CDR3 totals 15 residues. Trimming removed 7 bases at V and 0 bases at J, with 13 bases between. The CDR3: CASISGLLAKNIQYF. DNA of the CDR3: TGTGCCAGCATCAGTGGTCTTCTAGCCAAAAACATTCAGTACTTC.

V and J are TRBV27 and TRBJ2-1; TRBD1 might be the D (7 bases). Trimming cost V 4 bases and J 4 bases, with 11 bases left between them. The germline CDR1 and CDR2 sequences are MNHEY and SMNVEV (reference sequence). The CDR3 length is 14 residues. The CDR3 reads CASSWQGGYNEQFF. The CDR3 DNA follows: TGTGCCAGCAGTTGGCAGGGGGGATACAATGAGCAGTTCTTC.

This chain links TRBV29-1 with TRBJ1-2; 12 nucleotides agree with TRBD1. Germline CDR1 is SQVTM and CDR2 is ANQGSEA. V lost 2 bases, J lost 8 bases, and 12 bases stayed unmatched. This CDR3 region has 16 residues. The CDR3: CSVEIGRGQGARGYTF. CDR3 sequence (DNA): TGCAGCGTTGAAATAGGACGGGGACAGGGGGCGAGGGGCTACACCTTC.

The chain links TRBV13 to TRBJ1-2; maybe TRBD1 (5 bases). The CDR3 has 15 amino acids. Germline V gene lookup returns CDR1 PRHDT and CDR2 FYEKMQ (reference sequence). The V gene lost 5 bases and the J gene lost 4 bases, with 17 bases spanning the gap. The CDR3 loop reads CASSPQVGGSYGYTF. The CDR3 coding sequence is TGTGCCAGCAGCCCACAGGTGGGGGGGTCCTATGGCTACACCTTC.

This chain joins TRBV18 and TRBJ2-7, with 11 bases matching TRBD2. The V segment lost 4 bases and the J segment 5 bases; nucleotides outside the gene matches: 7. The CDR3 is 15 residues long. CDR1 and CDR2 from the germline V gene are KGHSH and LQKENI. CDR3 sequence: CASSQTGTSGHEQYF. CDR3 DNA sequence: TGTGCCAGCTCACAAACCGGGACTAGCGGACACGAGCAGTACTTC.

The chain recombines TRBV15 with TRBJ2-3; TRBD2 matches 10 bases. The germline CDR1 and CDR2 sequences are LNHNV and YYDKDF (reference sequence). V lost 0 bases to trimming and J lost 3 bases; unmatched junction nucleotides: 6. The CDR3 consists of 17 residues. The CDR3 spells CATSRDPSGGGTDTQYF. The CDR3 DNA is TGTGCCACCAGCAGAGATCCTAGCGGGGGAGGAACAGATACGCAGTATTTT.

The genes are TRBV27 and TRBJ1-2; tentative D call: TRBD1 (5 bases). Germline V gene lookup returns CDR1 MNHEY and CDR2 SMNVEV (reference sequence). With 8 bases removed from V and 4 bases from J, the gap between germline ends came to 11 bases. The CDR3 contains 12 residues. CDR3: CASGRRGYGYTF. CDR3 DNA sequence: TGTGCCAGCGGAAGGAGGGGCTATGGCTACACCTTC.

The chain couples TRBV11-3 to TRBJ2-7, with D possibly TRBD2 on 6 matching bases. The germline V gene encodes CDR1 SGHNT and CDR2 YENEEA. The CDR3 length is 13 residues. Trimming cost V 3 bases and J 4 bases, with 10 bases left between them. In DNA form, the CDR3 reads TGTGCCAGCAGCTTCGCCGGGACTTACGAGCAGTACTTC. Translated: CASSFAGTYEQYF.

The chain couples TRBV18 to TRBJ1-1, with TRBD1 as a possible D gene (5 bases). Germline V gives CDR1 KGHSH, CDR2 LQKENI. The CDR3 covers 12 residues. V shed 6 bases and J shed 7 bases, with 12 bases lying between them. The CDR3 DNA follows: TGTGCCAGCTCTCCCGGGGGTCTTGAAGCTTTCTTT. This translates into CASSPGGLEAFF.

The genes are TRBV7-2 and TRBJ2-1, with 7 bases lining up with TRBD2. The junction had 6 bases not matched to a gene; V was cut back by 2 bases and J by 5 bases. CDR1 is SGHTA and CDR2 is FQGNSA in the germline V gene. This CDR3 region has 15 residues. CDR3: CASSLIGLVDNEQFF. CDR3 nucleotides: TGTGCCAGCAGCTTAATCGGACTAGTTGACAATGAGCAGTTCTTC. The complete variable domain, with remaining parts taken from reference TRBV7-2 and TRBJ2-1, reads GAGVSQSPSNKVTEKGKDVELRCDPISGHTALYWYRQSLGQGLEFLIYFQGNSAPDKSGLPSDRFSAERTGGSVSTLTIQRTQQEDSAVYLCASSLIGLVDNEQFFGPGTRLTVL.

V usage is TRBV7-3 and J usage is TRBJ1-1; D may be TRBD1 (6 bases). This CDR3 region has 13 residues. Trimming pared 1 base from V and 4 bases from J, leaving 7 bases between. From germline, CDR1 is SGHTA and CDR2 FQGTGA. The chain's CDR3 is CASSLRGPTEAFF. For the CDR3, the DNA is TGTGCCAGCAGCTTAAGGGGGCCCACTGAAGCTTTCTTT.

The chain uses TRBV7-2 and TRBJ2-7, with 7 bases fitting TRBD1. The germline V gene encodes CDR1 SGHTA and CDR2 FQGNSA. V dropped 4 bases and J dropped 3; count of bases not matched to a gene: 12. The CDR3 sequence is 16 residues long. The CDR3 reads CASSSRTGLVYYEQYF. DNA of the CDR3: TGTGCCAGCAGCTCAAGGACAGGCCTAGTCTACTACGAGCAGTACTTC.

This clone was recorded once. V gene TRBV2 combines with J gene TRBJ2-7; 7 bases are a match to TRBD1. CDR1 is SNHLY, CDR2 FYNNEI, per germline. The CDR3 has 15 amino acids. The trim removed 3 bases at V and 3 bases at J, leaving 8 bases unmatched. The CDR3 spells CASSEAWTGNYEQYF. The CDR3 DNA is TGTGCCAGCAGTGAGGCTTGGACAGGAAACTACGAGCAGTACTTC.

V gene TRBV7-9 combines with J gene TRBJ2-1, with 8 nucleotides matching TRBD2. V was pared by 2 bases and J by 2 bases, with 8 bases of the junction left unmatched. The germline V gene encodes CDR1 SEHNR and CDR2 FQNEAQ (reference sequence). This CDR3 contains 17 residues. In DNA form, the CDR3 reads TGTGCCAGCAGCTTAAGGCTAGCGGGTCTTGCCTACAATGAGCAGTTCTTC. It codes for CASSLRLAGLAYNEQFF.